This TCR beta chain was captured in a study of CXCR3-negative and CXCR3-positive naive CD8 T cells. Findings of the study overall: Against CXCR3-negative naive cells, CXCR3-positive naive cells showed more hydrophobic TRB CDR3s.

UMI-tagged TRB cDNA libraries were built via 5' RACE. TCRdb re-called the 5' RACE reads and gives one entry per CDR3 protein, without DNA. The sample has roughly 140,000 distinct CDR3 sequences. As to this clonotype: Its antigen is not known.

Sequences were obtained from naive CXCR3+ CD8+ T cells from blood. Noted subset: CD45RO-CCR7+CD27+CD95- naive CD8+ T cells expressing CXCR3 (TNR3+). This sequence originates from a human donor in good health. Some clones in this sample may be carry-over from other donors' samples.

Here the CDR3 reads CASSPRGGTSGTYEQYF. This rearrangement joins TRBV7-6 to TRBJ2-7; TCRdb names TRBD2, which stays unverified in the absence of DNA. The CDR3 runs to 17 residues. CDR1 is SGHVS, CDR2 FNYEAQ, per germline.